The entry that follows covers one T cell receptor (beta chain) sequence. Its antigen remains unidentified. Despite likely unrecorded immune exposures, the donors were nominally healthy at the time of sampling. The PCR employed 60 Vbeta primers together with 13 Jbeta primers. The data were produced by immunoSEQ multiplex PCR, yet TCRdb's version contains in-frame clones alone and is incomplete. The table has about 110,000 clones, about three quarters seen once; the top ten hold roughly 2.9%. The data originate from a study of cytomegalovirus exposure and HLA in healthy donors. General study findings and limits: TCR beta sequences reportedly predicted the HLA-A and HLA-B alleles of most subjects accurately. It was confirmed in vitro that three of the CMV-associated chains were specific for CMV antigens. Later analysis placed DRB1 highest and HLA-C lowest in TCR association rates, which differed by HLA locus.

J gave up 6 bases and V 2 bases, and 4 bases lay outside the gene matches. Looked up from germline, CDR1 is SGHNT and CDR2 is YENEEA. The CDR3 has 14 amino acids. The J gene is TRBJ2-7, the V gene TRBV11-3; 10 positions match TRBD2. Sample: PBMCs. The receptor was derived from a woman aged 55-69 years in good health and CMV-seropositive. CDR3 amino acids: CASSLSSGRSEQYF. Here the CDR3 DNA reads TGTGCCAGCAGCTTATCTAGCGGGAGAAGCGAGCAGTACTTC.